One and the same sample provided the 18 T cell receptor beta chains below, sequenced in a study of blood T cell repertoires in COVID-19. Assay: immunoSEQ multiplex PCR; the TCRdb copy retains only in-frame clones and omits some. Of under 200,000 clones listed, 80% to 85% are singletons. The sample taken for sequencing was peripheral blood. These TCRs come from a man in his sixties or seventies with active or convalescent COVID-19.

The chain couples TRBV20-1 to TRBJ2-2; 10 bases fit TRBD2. Losses at the gene ends were 3 bases for V and 4 bases for J; bases not matched to a gene: 8. Germline assignment: CDR1 DFQATT and CDR2 SNEGSKA (reference sequence). The CDR3 has 16 residues. The CDR3, as DNA: TGCAGTGCTAGTCAGCGGGGGGGCCTTGGCACCGGGGAGCTGTTTTTT. Translation: CSASQRGGLGTGELFF.

The CDR3 protein is CARSCQGVETGELFF. The CDR3 nucleotides are TGTGCCAGAAGCTGCCAGGGTGTGGAAACCGGGGAGCTGTTTTTT. The V gene is TRBV9, the J gene TRBJ2-2; D is perhaps TRBD1 (5 bases). V lost 8 bases to trimming and J lost 5 bases, with 19 bases between them. The CDR3 is made up of 15 amino acids. The V gene's germline CDR1 is SGDLS and CDR2 YYNGEE.

The DNA for the CDR3 is TGTGCCAGCAGCCCACAATCAGGGGCGAACTACGAGCAGTACTTC. The encoded protein is CASSPQSGANYEQYF. The chain carries TRBV6-6 and TRBJ2-7, with D maybe TRBD1 (6 bases). Between the trimmed V and J ends, which lost 6 bases and 3 bases, there was a span of 18 bases. Germline V gene lookup returns CDR1 MNHNY and CDR2 SVGAGI (reference sequence). This CDR3 is built from 15 residues.

J is TRBJ2-3 and V is TRBV15; 9 bases fit TRBD2. This CDR3 is 15 amino acids long. Germline loops: CDR1 LNHNV, CDR2 YYDKDF (reference sequence). Trimming took 5 bases from V and 4 from J; bases not matched to a gene: 7. The CDR3 protein is CATSYGTSISDTQYF. CDR3 nucleotides: TGTGCCACCAGCTACGGGACTAGCATATCAGATACGCAGTATTTT.

Only one count was recorded for this clone. For the CDR3, the DNA is TGTGCCAGTAGTGCGGACAGGTGGCTGAACACTGAAGCTTTCTTT. Its protein product is CASSADRWLNTEAFF. The gene calls are TRBV19 and TRBJ1-1, with 7 bases matching TRBD1. Germline V gene data show CDR1 as LNHDA and CDR2 as SQIVND (reference sequence). J lost 0 bases, V lost 5 bases, and 6 bases had no gene match. The CDR3 is made up of 15 amino acids.

This chain joins TRBV18 and TRBJ2-7, with no clear D. The CDR3 length is 11 residues. Germline loops: CDR1 KGHSH, CDR2 LQKENI. The V and J ends lost 4 bases and 5 bases respectively, with 6 bases between them. This CDR3 reads CASSQRNEQYF. The CDR3 bases are TGTGCCAGCTCACAGAGGAACGAGCAGTACTTC.

V and J are TRBV18 and TRBJ2-1; the match to TRBD1 covers 12 bases. The length of the CDR3 is 16 residues. Germline trimming cut 3 bases from V and 8 bases from J; bases unmatched to any gene: 8. CDR1 and CDR2 from the germline V gene are KGHSH and LQKENI. CDR3 sequence: CASSPRPGQGADEQFF. The DNA for the CDR3 is TGTGCCAGCTCACCTCGACCGGGACAGGGGGCAGATGAGCAGTTCTTC. The full variable domain, its missing parts supplied by reference TRBV18 and TRBJ2-1, is NAGVMQNPRHLVRRRGQEARLRCSPMKGHSHVYWYRQLPEEGLKFMVYLQKENIIDESGMPKERFSAEFPKEGPSILRIQQVVRGDSAAYFCASSPRPGQGADEQFFGPGTRLTVL.

This clone was detected only a few times. The chain carries TRBV3-1 (or the pseudogene TRBV3-2) and TRBJ1-6; the D gene is possibly TRBD1 (6 bases). Germline CDR1 reads LGHDT; CDR2 reads YNNKEL (reference sequence). The length of the CDR3 is 16 residues. The germline V and J ends were trimmed by 4 bases and 4 bases, with 14 bases remaining between them. This CDR3 is CASSRLDSPYNSPLHF. Written as DNA, the CDR3 is TGTGCCAGCAGCCGGTTGGACAGTCCTTATAATTCACCCCTCCACTTT.

The chain has TRBV27 and TRBJ2-7; 8 bases line up with TRBD2. J lost 6 bases, V lost 6 bases, and 7 bases had no gene match. Germline V gene lookup returns CDR1 MNHEY and CDR2 SMNVEV (reference sequence). This CDR3 is built from 13 residues. The DNA of the CDR3 is TGTGCCAGCAGATTAAGCGGGGGAAGCGAGCAGTACTTC. Its translation is CASRLSGGSEQYF.

V usage is TRBV19 and J usage is TRBJ1-3; TRBD1 matches at 9 bases. This CDR3 is built from 13 residues. Unmatched junction bases numbered 1, after V lost 3 bases and J lost 7 bases. CDR1 and CDR2 (germline): LNHDA, SQIVND (reference sequence). The CDR3 coding sequence is TGTGCCAGTAGTATCGGACAGGGGAACACCATATATTTT. It translates to CASSIGQGNTIYF.

The chain joins TRBV6-5 to TRBJ1-4; D is unresolved. From germline, CDR1 is MNHEY and CDR2 SVGAGI. The CDR3 totals 12 residues. The V end was cut by 4 bases, the J end by 8 bases, with 8 bases between. CDR3 sequence: CASSSSREKLFF. The CDR3 DNA follows: TGTGCCAGCAGTTCATCCAGAGAAAAACTGTTTTTT.

The gene calls are TRBV18 and TRBJ2-1; 9 bases line up with TRBD1. Germline-derived CDR1 and CDR2 are KGHSH and LQKENI. This CDR3 region has 14 residues. V was pared by 5 bases and J by 4 bases, with 3 bases of the junction left unmatched. The CDR3 protein is CASSTGTGYNEQFF. The CDR3 region has the DNA TGTGCCAGCTCAACCGGGACAGGGTACAATGAGCAGTTCTTC. The full variable domain, in which reference TRBV18 and TRBJ2-1 provide the parts outside the CDR3, is NAGVMQNPRHLVRRRGQEARLRCSPMKGHSHVYWYRQLPEEGLKFMVYLQKENIIDESGMPKERFSAEFPKEGPSILRIQQVVRGDSAAYFCASSTGTGYNEQFFGPGTRLTVL.

This chain uses TRBV5-8 with TRBJ1-3; D uncertain. Trimming cost V 4 bases and J 2 bases, with 7 bases left between them. The CDR3 loop spans 13 amino acids. Germline V lookup: CDR1 SGHTS, CDR2 YDEGEE. This CDR3 is CASSAKTGNTIYF. The CDR3 DNA reads TGTGCCAGCAGCGCTAAAACTGGAAACACCATATATTTT. The whole variable domain, remainder taken from reference TRBV5-8 and TRBJ1-3, is EAGVTQSPTHLIKTRGQQATLRCSPISGHTSVYWYQQALGLGLQFLLWYDEGEERNRGNFPPRFSGRQFPNYSSELNVNALELEDSALYLCASSAKTGNTIYFGEGSWLTVV.

This clone has a handful of counts. The chain has TRBV7-2 and TRBJ2-5; 10 nucleotides align to TRBD1. Germline assignment: CDR1 SGHTA and CDR2 FQGNSA. Losses at the gene ends were 2 bases for V and 10 bases for J; bases not matched to a gene: 7. The CDR3 runs 14 residues. CDR3 sequence reads: CASSLMVDRGDQYF. The CDR3 nucleotides read TGTGCCAGCAGCTTAATGGTGGACAGGGGGGACCAGTACTTC.

V is TRBV7-2 and J is TRBJ1-2; the D is unclear. The CDR3 has 13 amino acids. CDR1 and CDR2 (germline): SGHTA, FQGNSA. V gave up 1 base and J gave up 8 bases, with 11 bases separating them. The CDR3 here is CASSLVRVRGYTF. CDR3 DNA: TGTGCCAGCAGCTTAGTGAGGGTTCGGGGCTACACCTTC.

The genes are TRBV7-6 and TRBJ2-2, with TRBD2 matching 10 bases. The J segment lost 4 bases and the V segment lost 1 base, leaving 3 bases of the junction unmatched. This CDR3 is 16 amino acids long. Germline assignment: CDR1 SGHVS and CDR2 FNYEAQ. This CDR3 is CASSLVLAGVTGELFF. The DNA of the CDR3 is TGTGCCAGCAGCTTAGTCCTAGCGGGAGTCACCGGGGAGCTGTTTTTT. Full variable domain (outside the CDR3, taken from reference TRBV7-6 and TRBJ2-2): GAGVSQSPRYKVTKRGQDVALRCDPISGHVSLYWYRQALGQGPEFLTYFNYEAQQDKSGLPNDRFSAERPEGSISTLTIQRTEQRDSAMYRCASSLVLAGVTGELFFGEGSRLTVL.

This chain joins TRBV7-9 and TRBJ2-6; 7 bases are a match to TRBD2. This CDR3 has 16 residues. Unmatched junction bases numbered 4, after V lost 5 bases and J lost 0 bases. CDR1 is SEHNR and CDR2 is FQNEAQ in the germline V gene (reference sequence). This CDR3 reads CASSDREVSGANVLTF. As DNA, the CDR3 is TGTGCCAGCAGCGACCGGGAGGTCTCTGGGGCCAACGTCCTGACTTTC.

CDR3 DNA sequence: TGTGCCAGCAGCGTGGGACTAGGGGTTCGGGCAGATACGCAGTATTTT. Translating gives CASSVGLGVRADTQYF. V and J are TRBV11-1 and TRBJ2-3; 8 bases align to TRBD2. Germline V lookup: CDR1 SGHAT, CDR2 FQDESV (reference sequence). The CDR3 sequence is 16 residues long. With 5 bases clipped from V and 4 bases from J, the junction kept 11 bases outside the gene matches.